Each of the 23 T cell receptor beta chains below was sequenced from the same sample in a study of CD8 T cells in Susac syndrome. An input of about 0.5 to 1 ug of RNA was subjected to reverse transcription using random hexamers. TCRdb reprocessed the immunoSEQ multiplex PCR reads via MiXCR and lists one record per CDR3 protein. The table shows 95,000 to 150,000 distinct CDR3 sequences, with roughly 95% occurring only once. The sample taken for sequencing was CD4+ T cells from PBMCs. The origin of the receptors is a human donor with Susac syndrome.

The CDR3 DNA reads as TGTGCCAGCAGCGCTAGCGCTGGTTGGGAGCAGTACTTC. Residues: CASSASAGWEQYF. The V gene is TRBV14, the J gene TRBJ2-7; weak D call: TRBD2 (6 bases). Trimming removed 5 bases from V and 7 bases from J, with 15 bases in between. Germline V lookup: CDR1 SGHDN, CDR2 FVKESK. CDR3 length equals 13 residues.

The DNA for the CDR3 is TGCGCCAGCAGCTTAGACACTGACTATGGCTACACCTTC. Translating gives CASSLDTDYGYTF. This chain links TRBV5-1 with TRBJ1-2; D is unresolved. V was cut by 2 bases and J by 3 bases, with 8 bases left in between. Germline V gives CDR1 SGHRS, CDR2 YFSETQ. The CDR3 is 13 amino acids.

J is TRBJ2-3 and V is TRBV20-1; 10 nucleotides match TRBD1. This CDR3 is 14 amino acids long. V shed 5 bases and J 4 bases; nucleotides not matched to a gene: 6. Germline assignment: CDR1 DFQATT and CDR2 SNEGSKA (reference sequence). The CDR3 sequence: CSAAGQGVADTQYF. The DNA for the CDR3 is TGCAGTGCTGCTGGACAGGGGGTCGCAGATACGCAGTATTTT.

The chain joins TRBV15 to TRBJ2-3; D gene ambiguous. CDR3 length equals 13 residues. Trimming shortened V by 1 base and J by 3 bases, and 5 bases separated the two germline ends. Germline assignment: CDR1 LNHNV and CDR2 YYDKDF (reference sequence). This CDR3 reads CATSRAGTDTQYF. CDR3 coding DNA: TGTGCCACCAGCAGAGCGGGTACAGATACGCAGTATTTT.

V usage is TRBV27 and J usage is TRBJ2-6; TRBD2 might be the D (6 bases). This CDR3 spans 18 amino acids. Per the germline V gene, CDR1 is MNHEY and CDR2 is SMNVEV (reference sequence). V lost 4 bases to trimming and J lost 0 bases, with 16 bases between them. The CDR3 sequence: CASSYKPGVSSGANVLTF. As DNA, the CDR3 is TGTGCCAGCAGTTACAAGCCGGGGGTAAGCTCTGGGGCCAACGTCCTGACTTTC.

This clonotype has more than one count but fewer than ten. The gene calls are TRBV6-1 and TRBJ2-1; weak D call: TRBD1 (6 bases). Trimming pared 1 base from V and 4 bases from J, leaving 11 bases between. The V gene's germline CDR1 is MNHNS and CDR2 SASEGT. This CDR3 spans 15 amino acids. The CDR3 bases are TGTGCCAGCAGTGAAGGGACAGCTAGGTACAATGAGCAGTTCTTC. As protein: CASSEGTARYNEQFF.

In nucleotides, the CDR3 is TGTGCCAGCAGCCGTCACGGGGGGGGCGGGGGACAGCCCCAGCATTTT. Amino acid sequence: CASSRHGGGGGQPQHF. The rearrangement links TRBV9 to TRBJ1-5; TRBD1 is a possible D gene (6 bases). V was trimmed by 4 bases and J by 7 bases, leaving 21 bases between them. Germline V gives CDR1 SGDLS, CDR2 YYNGEE. The CDR3 is 16 residues long.

The V gene is TRBV19, the J gene TRBJ2-1; 10 bases map to TRBD2. CDR1 is LNHDA, CDR2 SQIVND, per germline (reference sequence). The trim removed 7 bases at V and 13 bases at J, leaving 19 bases unmatched. CDR3 length equals 16 residues. CDR3 region: CASTPPGLASSGRQFF. CDR3 in DNA: TGTGCCAGTACCCCACCGGGACTAGCGTCCTCGGGGCGCCAGTTCTTC.

The chain recombines TRBV12-3 or TRBV12-4 with TRBJ1-5, with D perhaps matching TRBD1 (6 bases). This CDR3 region has 18 residues. The V end lost 6 bases, the J end lost 4 bases, and 25 bases lay between the germline ends. DNA for the CDR3: TGTGCCAGCAGGACAGACAGGAGGGGAAATGAAGGGAATCAGCCCCAGCATTTT. This gives the protein CASRTDRRGNEGNQPQHF.

DNA of the CDR3: TGTGCCAGCAGCCAAGTCGGGGCTAACAATGAGCAGTTCTTC. Amino acids: CASSQVGANNEQFF. The chain has TRBV14 and TRBJ2-1; either TRBD1 or TRBD2 may fit D (5 bases each). From germline, CDR1 is SGHDN and CDR2 FVKESK. The CDR3 contains 14 residues. Deletions cut 1 base from V and 5 bases from J, with 9 bases between.

The chain uses TRBV12-3 or TRBV12-4 and TRBJ2-7; 7 bases align to TRBD1. This CDR3 spans 15 amino acids. J gave up 6 bases and V 6 bases, and 14 bases lay outside the gene matches. CDR3 coding DNA: TGTGCCAGCAGATCGGACAGGATCTCGTGGGGCGAGCAGTACTTC. Amino acid sequence: CASRSDRISWGEQYF.

The chain uses TRBV5-1 and TRBJ2-7, with 7 bases matching TRBD2. Trimming at V came to 1 base and at J to 2 bases, leaving 3 bases not matched to a gene. This CDR3 is 14 amino acids long. Germline CDR1 reads SGHRS; CDR2 reads YFSETQ. As DNA, the CDR3 is TGCGCCAGCAGCTTGAGCGGGACCACCTACGAGCAGTACTTC. Encoded protein: CASSLSGTTYEQYF.

This sequence joins TRBV6-2 or TRBV6-3 and TRBJ2-1, with D tentatively TRBD1 or TRBD2 (5 bases each). V dropped 6 bases and J dropped 5 bases, with 11 bases sitting between them. Germline CDR1 is MNHEY and CDR2 is SVGEGT. The CDR3 runs 13 residues. The CDR3, as DNA: TGTGCCAGCAGGAGGGGACCAAACAATGAGCAGTTCTTC. This codes for CASRRGPNNEQFF.

This chain uses TRBV4-1 with TRBJ2-5; the match to TRBD2 covers 10 bases. CDR1 and CDR2 (germline): MGHRA, YSYEKL. Unmatched junction bases numbered 4, after V lost 0 bases and J lost 6 bases. CDR3 size: 15 residues. The CDR3 DNA follows: TGCGCCAGCAGCCAAGATAAGCGGGAGGGCCAGACCCAGTACTTC. Residues: CASSQDKREGQTQYF.

J is TRBJ1-5 and V is TRBV3-1; the D gene is possibly TRBD1 (5 bases). Germline V gives CDR1 LGHDT, CDR2 YNNKEL (reference sequence). V was pared by 4 bases and J by 0 bases, with 7 bases between. This CDR3 region has 14 residues. The CDR3: CASSRGNSNQPQHF. CDR3 DNA sequence: TGTGCCAGCAGCCGGGGGAATAGCAATCAGCCCCAGCATTTT.

The V and J genes are TRBV5-1 and TRBJ2-5, with a weak D call TRBD2 (6 bases). This CDR3 is 12 amino acids long. The germline V and J ends were trimmed by 5 bases and 2 bases, with 7 bases remaining between them. The germline V gene has CDR1 SGHRS and CDR2 YFSETQ. CDR3 bases: TGCGCCAGCAGGGCGGGGCAAGAGACCCAGTACTTC. Protein product: CASRAGQETQYF.

V gene TRBV30 combines with J gene TRBJ1-1; no definite D call. Germline V lookup: CDR1 GTSNPN, CDR2 SVGIG (reference sequence). This CDR3 spans 13 amino acids. Trimming took off 0 bases at V and 7 bases at J, with 12 bases between the two ends. CDR3 in DNA: TGTGCCTGGAGTGTACCCGGGTCCGGTGAAGCTTTCTTT. It specifies CAWSVPGSGEAFF.

The gene calls are TRBV5-1 and TRBJ1-3; the D is unclear. CDR1 and CDR2 from the germline V gene are SGHRS and YFSETQ. V lost 4 bases and J 1 base, leaving 12 bases between the germline ends. This CDR3 contains 15 residues. CDR3 residues: CASSVVAGSGNTIYF. CDR3 sequence (DNA): TGCGCCAGCAGCGTTGTGGCAGGTTCTGGAAACACCATATATTTT. The complete variable domain, with remaining parts taken from reference TRBV5-1 and TRBJ1-3, reads KAGVTQTPRYLIKTRGQQVTLSCSPISGHRSVSWYQQTPGQGLQFLFEYFSETQRNKGNFPGRFSGRQFSNSRSEMNVSTLELGDSALYLCASSVVAGSGNTIYFGEGSWLTVV.

This sequence joins TRBV5-4 and TRBJ2-1; D remains unclear. Trimming cost V 2 bases and J 0 bases, with 9 bases left between them. CDR3 length: 15 residues. Germline CDR1 reads SGHNT; CDR2 reads YYREEE (reference sequence). Here the CDR3 DNA reads TGTGCCAGCAGCTTTGCTCTGAGCTCCTACAATGAGCAGTTCTTC. It yields the protein CASSFALSSYNEQFF. Using reference TRBV5-4 and TRBJ2-1 for the parts outside the CDR3, the full variable domain is ETGVTQSPTHLIKTRGQQVTLRCSSQSGHNTVSWYQQALGQGPQFIFQYYREEENGRGNFPPRFSGLQFPNYSSELNVNALELDDSALYLCASSFALSSYNEQFFGPGTRLTVL.

The chain uses TRBV14 and TRBJ1-1; possibly TRBD1 for D (5 bases). V dropped 5 bases and J dropped 10 bases, with 17 bases sitting between them. Germline assignment: CDR1 SGHDN and CDR2 FVKESK. CDR3 size: 13 residues. The CDR3 sequence is CASSREERGRAFF. CDR3 coding DNA: TGTGCCAGCAGCAGGGAGGAGAGGGGAAGAGCTTTCTTT.

The chain uses TRBV3-1 and TRBJ1-1, with D maybe TRBD1 (6 bases). The germline V and J ends were trimmed by 0 bases and 10 bases, with 12 bases remaining between them. Germline V gene lookup returns CDR1 LGHDT and CDR2 YNNKEL (reference sequence). The CDR3 runs 13 residues. In DNA form, the CDR3 reads TGTGCCAGCAGCCAAGAGTCTACAGGGAGAGCTTTCTTT. This sequence encodes CASSQESTGRAFF. Supplemented by reference TRBV3-1 and TRBJ1-1, the full variable domain reads DTAVSQTPKYLVTQMGNDKSIKCEQNLGHDTMYWYKQDSKKFLKIMFSYNNKELIINETVPNRFSPKSPDKAHLNLHINSLELGDSAVYFCASSQESTGRAFFGQGTRLTVV.

This chain links TRBV29-1 with TRBJ1-2, with 10 bases aligning to TRBD1. The CDR3 runs to 15 residues. The germline V gene encodes CDR1 SQVTM and CDR2 ANQGSEA. With 0 bases clipped from V and 4 bases from J, the junction kept 5 bases outside the gene matches. The CDR3 is CSVEDLGQGLYGYTF. The CDR3, as DNA: TGCAGCGTTGAAGATTTGGGACAGGGGCTCTATGGCTACACCTTC.

CDR3 DNA: TGCAGCTCAGTAGGGAGGGGCCTAACGTGGACCCAGTACTTC. Translating it yields CSSVGRGLTWTQYF. The chain carries TRBV29-1 and TRBJ2-5; 7 bases agree with TRBD2. The germline V gene encodes CDR1 SQVTM and CDR2 ANQGSEA. The CDR3 is made up of 14 amino acids. V lost 8 bases, J lost 7 bases, and 16 bases stayed unmatched.